One sample yielded the 16 T cell receptor beta chains listed below, sequenced in a study of T cell repertoires in cytomegalovirus infection. Their target antigens are unknown. TCRdb passed the reads through MiXCR, listing each CDR3 protein once. The sample records approximately 590,000 distinct CDR3 sequences, 35% to 50% being singletons. The sequences come from cultured PBMCs, collected from culture after CMV antigen stimulation. These receptors came from a human donor in good health (CMV status not recorded). Some clones in this sample may be carry-over from other donors' samples.

This clonotype has more than one count but fewer than ten. The chain has TRBV18 and TRBJ2-1; 8 bases agree with TRBD2. J gave up 6 bases and V 5 bases, and 9 bases lay outside the gene matches. The CDR3 spans 15 residues. CDR1 KGHSH and CDR2 LQKENI come from the germline V gene. The CDR3 DNA sequence: TGTGCCAGCTCAACCGAGGGACTAGAGGGCAATGAGCAGTTCTTC. It yields the protein CASSTEGLEGNEQFF.

The chain joins TRBV7-9 to TRBJ2-7, with 9 nucleotides matching TRBD2. The germline V gene encodes CDR1 SEHNR and CDR2 FQNEAQ (reference sequence). The CDR3 runs to 16 residues. V lost 1 base, J lost 3 bases, and 7 bases stayed unmatched. CDR3 DNA sequence: TGTGCCAGCAGCTTAGGGTGGACTAGCGTGAGCTACGAGCAGTACTTC. This codes for CASSLGWTSVSYEQYF.

The V and J genes are TRBV12-5 and TRBJ1-1; D not resolved. The CDR3 is 17 amino acids. Germline V gene lookup returns CDR1 LGHNT and CDR2 FRNRAP. Trimming pared 0 bases from V and 3 bases from J, leaving 17 bases between. The DNA for the CDR3 is TGTGCTAGTGGTTTGGTAGAATTCAGGACTAGTGACACTGAAGCTTTCTTT. Translation gives CASGLVEFRTSDTEAFF.

This clonotype was recorded a few times. The gene calls are TRBV7-2 and TRBJ2-1; 13 nucleotides agree with TRBD2. CDR3 length: 17 residues. With V trimmed by 5 bases and J by 7 bases, 11 bases remained unmatched. Germline CDR1 reads SGHTA; CDR2 reads FQGNSA. CDR3 coding DNA: TGTGCCAGCAGCCCCCGACTAGCGGGAGGACTTCAGAATGAGCAGTTCTTC. Residues: CASSPRLAGGLQNEQFF. The complete variable domain, with remaining parts taken from reference TRBV7-2 and TRBJ2-1, reads GAGVSQSPSNKVTEKGKDVELRCDPISGHTALYWYRQSLGQGLEFLIYFQGNSAPDKSGLPSDRFSAERTGGSVSTLTIQRTQQEDSAVYLCASSPRLAGGLQNEQFFGPGTRLTVL.

This clonotype has just a few counts. The gene calls are TRBV12-3 or TRBV12-4 and TRBJ1-6, with 7 bases aligning to TRBD1. Trimming took 6 bases from V and 9 from J; bases not matched to a gene: 5. The CDR3 is 13 residues long. CDR3 region: CASSQGVGSPLHF. The CDR3 nucleotides read TGTGCCAGCAGCCAGGGGGTGGGTTCACCCCTCCACTTT.

This clonotype was picked up a small number of times. The J gene is TRBJ1-2, the V gene TRBV20-1; the D is unclear. With 4 bases removed from V and 8 bases from J, the gap between germline ends came to 11 bases. The CDR3 length is 11 residues. CDR1 and CDR2 from the germline V gene are DFQATT and SNEGSKA (reference sequence). CDR3 loop: CSAMVGSGYTF. CDR3 DNA: TGCAGTGCTATGGTTGGGAGCGGCTACACCTTC.

The CDR3 nucleotides read TGCGCCAGCAGCGCAAACCAGGGACAGGCCTATGGCTACACCTTC. Translation: CASSANQGQAYGYTF. V and J are TRBV5-1 and TRBJ1-2; TRBD1 matches 8 bases. Germline V gene lookup returns CDR1 SGHRS and CDR2 YFSETQ. CDR3 length: 15 residues. After removal of 4 bases from V and 4 bases from J, the junction contained 9 bases not matched to a gene.

This chain links TRBV7-8 with TRBJ2-1, with TRBD2 identical over 7 bases. Germline CDR1 and CDR2: SGHVS and FQNEAQ. J lost 7 bases, V lost 4 bases, and 4 bases had no gene match. The CDR3 contains 13 residues. CDR3 protein: CASSSRLANEQFF. Written as DNA, the CDR3 is TGTGCCAGCAGCTCCCGACTAGCAAATGAGCAGTTCTTC.

This clonotype has a count of ten or more. The J gene is TRBJ1-4, the V gene TRBV7-2; 7 bases agree with TRBD1. Per the germline V gene, CDR1 is SGHTA and CDR2 is FQGNSA. The CDR3 runs 15 residues. J lost 6 bases, V lost 1 base, and 5 bases had no gene match. CDR3 in DNA: TGTGCCAGCAGCTTAGGTCAGGGGGTATATGAAAAACTGTTTTTT. This translates into CASSLGQGVYEKLFF.

This clonotype was counted only a few times. V is TRBV12-3 or TRBV12-4 and J is TRBJ2-1; the match to TRBD2 covers 12 bases. The CDR3 spans 15 residues. Trimming cost V 6 bases and J 12 bases; bases outside gene matches: 12. The CDR3, as DNA: TGTGCCAGCAGCCGGCGGACTAGCGGGACCCCTGGGCAGTTCTTC. Protein sequence: CASSRRTSGTPGQFF.

This chain's CDR3 is CASSLWWGLNTDTQYF. Written as DNA, the CDR3 is TGTGCCAGCAGTTTATGGTGGGGACTGAACACAGATACGCAGTATTTT. The V and J genes are TRBV27 and TRBJ2-3; perhaps TRBD2 as D (6 bases). The germline V gene has CDR1 MNHEY and CDR2 SMNVEV (reference sequence). V was trimmed by 1 base and J by 2 bases, leaving 13 bases between them. The CDR3 has 16 residues.

V is TRBV5-4 and J is TRBJ2-5; D not resolved. CDR1 and CDR2 from the germline V gene are SGHNT and YYREEE (reference sequence). The V gene lost 3 bases and the J gene lost 3 bases, with 18 bases spanning the gap. This CDR3 spans 16 amino acids. The CDR3 DNA reads as TGTGCCAGCAGCTGGAAGAGAGCACTCCAAAAAGAGACCCAGTACTTC. Its protein is CASSWKRALQKETQYF.

The chain carries TRBV2 and TRBJ1-6, with D perhaps matching TRBD1 (5 bases). The CDR3 consists of 14 residues. V was clipped by 2 bases and J by 10 bases, with 12 bases between them. The germline V gene has CDR1 SNHLY and CDR2 FYNNEI. CDR3 in DNA: TGTGCCAGCAGTGAAAGTGGGGGATCATCACCCCTCCACTTT. Residues: CASSESGGSSPLHF.

The chain recombines TRBV12-5 with TRBJ1-1; 9 bases agree with TRBD1. The junction had 8 bases not matched to a gene; V was cut back by 5 bases and J by 7 bases. This CDR3 is built from 14 residues. Per germline, CDR1 LGHNT and CDR2 FRNRAP. CDR3 coding DNA: TGTGCTAGTGGTCCCGGGACAGGGTCCGTTGAAGCTTTCTTT. This gives the protein CASGPGTGSVEAFF.

This clonotype was observed a handful of times. The chain links TRBV12-3 or TRBV12-4 to TRBJ1-4, with TRBD1 as a possible D gene (5 bases). The CDR3 spans 16 residues. The V end lost 4 bases, the J end lost 5 bases, and 17 bases lay between the germline ends. DNA of the CDR3: TGTGCCAGCAGTTGCAGGGAGACGAGCGAAAATGAAAAACTGTTTTTT. It encodes CASSCRETSENEKLFF.

In its sample, this clonotype was seen a few times. The chain has TRBV11-2 and TRBJ2-1; D unclear. Germline V gives CDR1 SGHAT, CDR2 FQNNGV. V was trimmed by 6 bases and J by 5 bases, leaving 14 bases between them. This CDR3 is 14 amino acids long. This CDR3 is CASRPGGGNNEQFF. CDR3 nucleotide sequence: TGTGCCAGCAGACCAGGTGGCGGAAACAATGAGCAGTTCTTC.